These T cell receptor beta chains were read from a single sample in a study of blood T cell repertoires in COVID-19. Only in-frame clones appear in the TCRdb table, and some are missing; sequencing was by immunoSEQ multiplex PCR. This repertoire shows some 350,000 clones, around 87% found once; its top ten account for 3%. Sequencing was performed on peripheral blood. The receptors here all came from a human donor in a cohort sampled during active COVID-19. Each CDR3 is given with its conserved first and last residue. A D gene is named only where the DNA matches it firmly. Some rows mark clone size as missing; the rest say once, few, many or name a class of expanded clone.

clone_size,v_call,d_call,j_call,cdr3_aa,cdr3_nt
NA,TRBV19,NA,TRBJ1-4,CATMGLAEKLFF,TGTGCCACTATGGGACTGGCAGAAAAACTGTTTTTT
NA,TRBV29-1,NA,TRBJ2-7,CSVEDRGVSYEQYF,TGCAGCGTTGAAGACAGGGGGGTCTCCTACGAGCAGTACTTC
NA,TRBV4-1,TRBD1,TRBJ1-2,CASSQLAGGPYGYTF,TGCGCCAGCAGCCAACTTGCAGGGGGCCCTTATGGCTACACCTTC
NA,TRBV7-7,NA,TRBJ2-2,CASSLATGRNTGELFF,TGTGCTAGCAGCTTAGCAACAGGGAGGAACACCGGGGAGCTGTTTTTT
NA,TRBV5-1,NA,TRBJ1-1,CASSSGGISVVTEAFF,TGCGCCAGCAGCTCGGGAGGTATATCAGTTGTGACTGAAGCTTTCTTT
NA,TRBV11-2,NA,TRBJ2-7,CASSFSWRNYEQYF,TGTGCCAGCAGCTTTTCGTGGCGGAACTACGAGCAGTACTTC
NA,TRBV6-5,NA,TRBJ2-7,CASSYSTGLYEQYF,TGTGCCAGCAGTTACTCGACAGGATTGTACGAGCAGTACTTC
NA,TRBV9,TRBD2,TRBJ2-3,CASSVGMTSGTDTQYF,TGTGCCAGCAGCGTAGGGATGACTAGCGGCACAGATACGCAGTATTTT
NA,TRBV2,NA,TRBJ1-2,CASSVGGILGYGYTF,TGTGCCAGCAGTGTGGGAGGGATTCTTGGCTATGGCTACACCTTC
NA,TRBV14,NA,TRBJ2-2,CASSLRPRGYTGELFF,TGTGCCAGCAGCCTTCGACCGCGGGGTTACACCGGGGAGCTGTTTTTT
once,TRBV5-1,TRBD2,TRBJ2-1,CASRGGRAFEQFF,TGCGCCAGCAGGGGCGGGAGGGCCTTTGAGCAGTTCTTC
NA,TRBV30,TRBD2,TRBJ2-7,CAWSGGGIHEQYF,TGTGCCTGGAGCGGCGGGGGGATCCACGAGCAGTACTTC
NA,TRBV10-3,NA,TRBJ2-7,CAISEGALQSSYEQYF,TGTGCCATCAGTGAAGGAGCGCTCCAGAGCTCCTACGAGCAGTACTTC
NA,TRBV6-5,NA,TRBJ2-2,CASSPPGLRTGELFF,TGTGCCAGCAGTCCCCCGGGACTTCGAACCGGGGAGCTGTTTTTT
NA,TRBV12-3/TRBV12-4,TRBD1,TRBJ1-4,CASSGDRDEKLFF,TGTGCCAGCAGTGGGGACAGGGATGAAAAACTGTTTTTT
NA,TRBV4-1,TRBD2,TRBJ2-2,CASSQNIAGGPFAGELFF,TGCGCCAGCAGCCAGAATATAGCGGGAGGGCCGTTCGCCGGGGAGCTGTTTTTT
NA,TRBV6-1,NA,TRBJ2-6,CASSELISGANVLTF,TGTGCCAGCAGTGAATTAATCTCTGGGGCCAACGTCCTGACTTTC
NA,TRBV9,TRBD2,TRBJ2-3,CASTLSGLAGQADTQYF,TGTGCCAGCACCTTGTCGGGACTAGCGGGACAGGCAGATACGCAGTATTTT
NA,TRBV29-1,NA,TRBJ2-7,CSVGADRKIMRQYF,TGCAGCGTCGGAGCCGACAGAAAGATTATGCGGCAGTACTTC
NA,TRBV2,NA,TRBJ2-5,CASSSLMQETQYF,TGTGCCAGCAGCTCACTCATGCAAGAGACCCAGTACTTC
NA,TRBV6-5,NA,TRBJ1-4,CASSYSPTVHEKLFF,TGTGCCAGCAGTTACTCTCCTACGGTTCATGAAAAACTGTTTTTT
NA,TRBV12-3/TRBV12-4,NA,TRBJ1-1,CASSQGPQAEAFF,TGTGCCAGCAGCCAGGGCCCCCAAGCTGAAGCTTTCTTT
NA,TRBV6-5,TRBD1,TRBJ1-2,CASSRTGYGYTF,TGTGCCAGCAGCCGGACAGGGTATGGCTACACCTTC
NA,TRBV11-2,TRBD1,TRBJ1-6,CASSPSTGGVSPLHF,TGTGCCAGCAGCCCCTCGACAGGGGGGGTTTCACCCCTCCACTTT
NA,TRBV25-1,TRBD2,TRBJ2-5,CASSEGLAGGRGETQYF,TGTGCCAGCAGTGAGGGACTAGCGGGGGGGCGCGGGGAGACCCAGTACTTC
NA,TRBV7-2,NA,TRBJ1-1,CASSPAGSNTEAFF,TGTGCCAGCAGCCCCGCAGGGTCGAACACTGAAGCTTTCTTT
NA,TRBV6-5,TRBD1,TRBJ1-4,CASRNRGEKLFF,TGTGCCAGCAGAAACAGGGGTGAAAAACTGTTTTTT
NA,TRBV7-3,TRBD2,TRBJ2-2,CASSPGGTNTGELFF,TGTGCCAGCAGCCCCGGGGGGACCAACACCGGGGAGCTGTTTTTT
NA,TRBV5-1,NA,TRBJ2-7,CASSPEGGRTYEQYF,TGCGCCAGCAGCCCGGAGGGGGGGAGGACCTACGAGCAGTACTTC
NA,TRBV28,NA,TRBJ1-1,CASSLADWNTEAFF,TGTGCCAGCAGTTTGGCAGACTGGAACACTGAAGCTTTCTTT
few,TRBV9,TRBD1,TRBJ1-6,CASSVGDRGMSPLHF,TGTGCCAGCAGCGTTGGGGACAGGGGAATGTCACCCCTCCACTTT
NA,TRBV7-3,NA,TRBJ2-1,CASRGGDPDNEQFF,TGTGCCAGCAGAGGGGGGGACCCCGACAATGAGCAGTTCTTC
NA,TRBV18,NA,TRBJ1-6,CASSPGGAESSPLHF,TGTGCCAGCTCACCAGGGGGGGCTGAGAGTTCACCCCTCCACTTT
once,TRBV6-1,NA,TRBJ2-7,CASSEAGRTVDLF,TGTGCCAGCAGTGAAGCGGGAAGGACAGTAGATCTCTTC
NA,TRBV6-1,NA,TRBJ1-5,CASSETPGVDQPQHF,TGTGCCAGCAGTGAAACGCCCGGAGTAGATCAGCCCCAGCATTTT
NA,TRBV7-9,NA,TRBJ1-5,CASSHGGYDQPQHF,TGTGCCAGCAGCCACGGGGGGTATGATCAGCCCCAGCATTTT
NA,TRBV7-3,NA,TRBJ2-1,CASSPPSAGSYNEQFF,TGTGCCAGCAGCCCCCCTAGCGCCGGCTCCTACAATGAGCAGTTCTTC
NA,TRBV6-5,NA,TRBJ1-5,CASSYLQARPQHF,TGTGCCAGCAGTTACCTCCAAGCTCGGCCCCAGCATTTT
few,TRBV9,NA,TRBJ1-1,CASSVRQSNTEAFF,TGTGCCAGCAGCGTGAGACAGTCGAACACTGAAGCTTTCTTT
NA,TRBV11-2,NA,TRBJ1-2,CASSGTRGADYGYTF,TGTGCCAGCAGCGGTACCCGGGGGGCCGACTATGGCTACACCTTC
NA,TRBV9,NA,TRBJ1-3,CASSVEGRYSGNTIYF,TGTGCCAGCAGCGTAGAAGGGAGATACTCTGGAAACACCATATATTTT
NA,TRBV6-1,NA,TRBJ1-6,CASSEIPKESPLHF,TGTGCCAGCAGTGAAATACCGAAGGAGTCACCCCTCCACTTT
NA,TRBV10-1,TRBD1,TRBJ1-1,CASQGAPNTEAFF,TGCGCCAGTCAGGGGGCGCCGAACACTGAAGCTTTCTTT
NA,TRBV7-3,NA,TRBJ2-3,CASSLGAGISTDTQYF,TGTGCCAGCAGCTTAGGGGCAGGAATAAGCACAGATACGCAGTATTTT
NA,TRBV2,NA,TRBJ1-6,CASATILNSPLHF,TGTGCCAGCGCGACAATTCTTAATTCACCCCTCCACTTT
NA,TRBV5-5,TRBD2,TRBJ2-7,CASSLKGGPYEQYF,TGTGCCAGCAGCTTGAAGGGAGGGCCCTACGAGCAGTACTTC